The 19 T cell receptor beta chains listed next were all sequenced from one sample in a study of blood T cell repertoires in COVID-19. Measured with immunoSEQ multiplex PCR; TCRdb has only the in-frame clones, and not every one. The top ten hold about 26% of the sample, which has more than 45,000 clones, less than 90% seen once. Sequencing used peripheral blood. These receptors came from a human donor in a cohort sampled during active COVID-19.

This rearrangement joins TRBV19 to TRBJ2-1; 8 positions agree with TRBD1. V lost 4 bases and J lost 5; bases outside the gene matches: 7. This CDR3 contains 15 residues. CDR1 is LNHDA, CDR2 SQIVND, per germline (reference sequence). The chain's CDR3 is CASSTGQGGDNEQFF. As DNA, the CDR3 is TGTGCCAGTAGTACCGGACAGGGAGGCGACAATGAGCAGTTCTTC.

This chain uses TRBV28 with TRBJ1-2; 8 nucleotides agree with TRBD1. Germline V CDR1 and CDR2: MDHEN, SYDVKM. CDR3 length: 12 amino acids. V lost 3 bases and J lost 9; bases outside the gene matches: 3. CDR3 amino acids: CASSFGQGSYTF. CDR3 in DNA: TGTGCCAGCAGTTTCGGACAGGGTAGCTACACCTTC.

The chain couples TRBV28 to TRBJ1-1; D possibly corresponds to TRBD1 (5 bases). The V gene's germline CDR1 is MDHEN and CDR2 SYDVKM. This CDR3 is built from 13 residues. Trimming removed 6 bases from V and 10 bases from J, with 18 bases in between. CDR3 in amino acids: CASSPGTPKVAFF. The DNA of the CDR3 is TGTGCCAGCAGCCCCGGGACTCCCAAGGTAGCTTTCTTT. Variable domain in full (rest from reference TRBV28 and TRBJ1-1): DVKVTQSSRYLVKRTGEKVFLECVQDMDHENMFWYRQDPGLGLRLIYFSYDVKMKEKGDIPEGYSVSREKKERFSLILESASTNQTSMYLCASSPGTPKVAFFGQGTRLTVV.

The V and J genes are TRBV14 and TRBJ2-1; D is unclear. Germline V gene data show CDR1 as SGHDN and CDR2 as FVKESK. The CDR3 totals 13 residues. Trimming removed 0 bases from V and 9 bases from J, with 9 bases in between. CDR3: CASSQDTVSEQFF. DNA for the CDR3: TGTGCCAGCAGCCAAGATACGGTGTCTGAGCAGTTCTTC.

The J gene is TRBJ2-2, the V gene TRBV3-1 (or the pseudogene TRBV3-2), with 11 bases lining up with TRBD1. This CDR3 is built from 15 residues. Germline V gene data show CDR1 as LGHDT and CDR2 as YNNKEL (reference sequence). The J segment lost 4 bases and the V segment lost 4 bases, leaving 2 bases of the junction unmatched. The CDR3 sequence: CASSLGQGGTGELFF. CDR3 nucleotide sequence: TGTGCCAGCAGCCTGGGACAGGGGGGCACCGGGGAGCTGTTTTTT.

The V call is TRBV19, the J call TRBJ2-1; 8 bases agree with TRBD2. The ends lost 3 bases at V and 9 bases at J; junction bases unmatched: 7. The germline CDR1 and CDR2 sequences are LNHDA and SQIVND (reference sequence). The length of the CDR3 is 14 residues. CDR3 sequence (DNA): TGTGCCAGTAGTATGACTAGCGCCGAGGGTGAGCAGTTCTTC. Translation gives CASSMTSAEGEQFF.

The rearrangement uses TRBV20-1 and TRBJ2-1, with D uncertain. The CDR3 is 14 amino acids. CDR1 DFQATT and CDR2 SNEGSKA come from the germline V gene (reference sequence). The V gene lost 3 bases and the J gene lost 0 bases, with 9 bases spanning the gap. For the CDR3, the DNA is TGCAGTGCTAGTGCCTCTAGCTCCTACAATGAGCAGTTCTTC. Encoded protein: CSASASSSYNEQFF.

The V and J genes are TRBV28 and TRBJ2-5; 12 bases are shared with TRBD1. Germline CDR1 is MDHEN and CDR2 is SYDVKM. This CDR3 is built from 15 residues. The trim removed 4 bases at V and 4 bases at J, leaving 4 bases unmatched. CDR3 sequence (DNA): TGTGCCAGCAGTTCCGGGACAGGGGGCGGAGAGACCCAGTACTTC. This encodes CASSSGTGGGETQYF.

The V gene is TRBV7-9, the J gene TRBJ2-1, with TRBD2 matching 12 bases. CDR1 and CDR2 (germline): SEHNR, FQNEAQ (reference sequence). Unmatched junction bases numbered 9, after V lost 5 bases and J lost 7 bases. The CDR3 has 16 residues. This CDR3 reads CASSLQTSGRGNEQFF. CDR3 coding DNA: TGTGCCAGCAGCCTACAGACTAGCGGGAGAGGAAATGAGCAGTTCTTC.

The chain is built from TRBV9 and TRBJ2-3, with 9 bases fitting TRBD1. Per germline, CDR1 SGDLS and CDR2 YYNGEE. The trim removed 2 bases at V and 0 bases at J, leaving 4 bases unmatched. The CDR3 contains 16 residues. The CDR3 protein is CASSVGQGTSTDTQYF. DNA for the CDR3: TGTGCCAGCAGCGTTGGACAGGGGACTAGCACAGATACGCAGTATTTT.

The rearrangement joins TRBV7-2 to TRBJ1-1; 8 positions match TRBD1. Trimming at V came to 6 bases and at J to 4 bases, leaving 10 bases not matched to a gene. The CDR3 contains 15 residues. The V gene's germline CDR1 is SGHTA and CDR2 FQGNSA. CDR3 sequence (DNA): TGTGCCAGCAGTCACGGGGGAACAGGGGGCACTGAAGCTTTCTTT. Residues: CASSHGGTGGTEAFF.

CDR3 in amino acids: CATSRDRTGVQETQYF. CDR3 nucleotides: TGTGCCACCAGCAGAGATCGGACAGGAGTACAAGAGACCCAGTACTTC. This chain connects TRBV15 to TRBJ2-5, with 7 bases aligning to TRBD1. The CDR3 contains 16 residues. V shed 0 bases, J shed 2 bases, and the junction held 6 bases outside the gene matches. Germline CDR1 reads LNHNV; CDR2 reads YYDKDF (reference sequence). The entire variable domain, with the rest obtained from reference TRBV15 and TRBJ2-5, is as follows: DAMVIQNPRYQVTQFGKPVTLSCSQTLNHNVMYWYQQKSSQAPKLLFHYYDKDFNNEADTPDNFQSRRPNTSFCFLDIRSPGLGDTAMYLCATSRDRTGVQETQYFGPGTRLLVL.

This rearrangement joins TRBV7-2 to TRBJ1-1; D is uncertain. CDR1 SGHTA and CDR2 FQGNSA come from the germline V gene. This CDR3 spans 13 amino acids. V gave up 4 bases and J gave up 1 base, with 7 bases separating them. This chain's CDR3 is CASSSQKNTEAFF. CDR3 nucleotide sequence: TGTGCCAGCAGCTCCCAAAAGAACACTGAAGCTTTCTTT.

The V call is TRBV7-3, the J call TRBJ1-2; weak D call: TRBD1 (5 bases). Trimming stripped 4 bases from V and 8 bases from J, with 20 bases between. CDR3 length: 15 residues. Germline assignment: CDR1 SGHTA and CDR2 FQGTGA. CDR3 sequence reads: CASSSTPGTPWGYTF. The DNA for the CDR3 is TGTGCCAGCAGCTCGACCCCCGGGACTCCCTGGGGCTACACCTTC.

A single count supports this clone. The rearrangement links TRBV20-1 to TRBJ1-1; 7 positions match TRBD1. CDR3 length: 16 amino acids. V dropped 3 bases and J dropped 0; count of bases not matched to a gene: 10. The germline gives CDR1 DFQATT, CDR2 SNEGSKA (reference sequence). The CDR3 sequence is CSASRDSIVMNTEAFF. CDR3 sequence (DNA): TGCAGTGCTAGTAGGGACAGTATAGTAATGAACACTGAAGCTTTCTTT.

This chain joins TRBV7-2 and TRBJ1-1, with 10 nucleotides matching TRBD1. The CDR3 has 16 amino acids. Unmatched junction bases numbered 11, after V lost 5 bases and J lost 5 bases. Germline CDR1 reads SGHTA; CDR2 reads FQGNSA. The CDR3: CASSTGRDRGGTEAFF. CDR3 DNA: TGTGCCAGCAGCACGGGGAGGGACAGGGGAGGAACTGAAGCTTTCTTT.

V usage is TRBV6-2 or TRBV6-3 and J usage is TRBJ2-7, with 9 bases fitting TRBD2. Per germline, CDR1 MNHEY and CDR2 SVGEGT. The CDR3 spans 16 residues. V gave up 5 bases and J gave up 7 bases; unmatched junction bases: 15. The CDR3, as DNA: TGTGCCAGCAGTCCACCTGGTGGCGGGAGGGCTGGGGAGCAGTACGTC. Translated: CASSPPGGGRAGEQYV.

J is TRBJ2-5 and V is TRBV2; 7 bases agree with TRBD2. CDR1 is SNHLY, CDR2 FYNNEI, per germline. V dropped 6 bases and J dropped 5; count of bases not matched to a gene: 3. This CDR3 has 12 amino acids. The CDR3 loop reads CASSGTTETQYF. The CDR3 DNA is TGTGCCAGCAGCGGGACTACGGAGACCCAGTACTTC.

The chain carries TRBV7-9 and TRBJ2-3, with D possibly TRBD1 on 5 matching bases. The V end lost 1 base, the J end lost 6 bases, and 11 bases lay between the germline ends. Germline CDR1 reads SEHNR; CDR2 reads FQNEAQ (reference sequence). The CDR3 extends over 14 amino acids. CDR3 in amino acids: CASSLEGYWDTQYF. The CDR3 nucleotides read TGTGCCAGCAGCTTAGAGGGGTATTGGGATACGCAGTATTTT.